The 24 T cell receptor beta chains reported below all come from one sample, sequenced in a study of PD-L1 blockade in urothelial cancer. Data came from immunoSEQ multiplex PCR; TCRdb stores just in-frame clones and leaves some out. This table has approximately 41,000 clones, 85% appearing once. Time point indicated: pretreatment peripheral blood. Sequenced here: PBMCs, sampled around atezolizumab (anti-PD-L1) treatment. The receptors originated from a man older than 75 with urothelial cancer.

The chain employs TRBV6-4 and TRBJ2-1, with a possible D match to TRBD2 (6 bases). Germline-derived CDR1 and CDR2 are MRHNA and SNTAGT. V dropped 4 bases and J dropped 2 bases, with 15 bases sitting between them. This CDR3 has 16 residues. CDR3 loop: CASSAYSGTPYNEQFF. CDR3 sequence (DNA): TGTGCCAGCAGTGCCTATAGCGGTACTCCCTACAATGAGCAGTTCTTC.

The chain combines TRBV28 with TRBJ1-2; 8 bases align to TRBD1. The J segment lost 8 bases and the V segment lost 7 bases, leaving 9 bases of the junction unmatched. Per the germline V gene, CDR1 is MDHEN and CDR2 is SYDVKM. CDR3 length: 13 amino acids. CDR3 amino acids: CASMADRAKGYTF. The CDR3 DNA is TGTGCCAGCATGGCGGACAGGGCTAAAGGCTACACCTTC.

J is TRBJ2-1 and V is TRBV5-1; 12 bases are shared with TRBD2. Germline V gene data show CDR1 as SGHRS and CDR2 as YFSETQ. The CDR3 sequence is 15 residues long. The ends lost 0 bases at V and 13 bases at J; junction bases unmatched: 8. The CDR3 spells CASSLALAGGQYQFF. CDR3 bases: TGCGCCAGCAGCTTGGCTCTAGCGGGAGGGCAGTATCAGTTCTTC.

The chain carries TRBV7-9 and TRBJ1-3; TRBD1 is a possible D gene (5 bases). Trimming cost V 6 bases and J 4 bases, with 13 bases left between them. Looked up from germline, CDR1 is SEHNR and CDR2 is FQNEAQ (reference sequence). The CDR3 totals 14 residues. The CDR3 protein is CASSHTGGGNTIYF. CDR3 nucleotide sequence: TGTGCCAGCAGTCACACAGGTGGAGGAAACACCATATATTTT.

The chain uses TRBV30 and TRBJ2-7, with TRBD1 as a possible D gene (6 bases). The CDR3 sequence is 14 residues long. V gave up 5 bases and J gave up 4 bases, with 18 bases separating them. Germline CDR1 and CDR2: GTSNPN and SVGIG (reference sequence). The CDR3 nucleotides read TGTGCCTGGGGCAACTCACAGGGACGGTACGAGCAGTACTTC. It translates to CAWGNSQGRYEQYF.

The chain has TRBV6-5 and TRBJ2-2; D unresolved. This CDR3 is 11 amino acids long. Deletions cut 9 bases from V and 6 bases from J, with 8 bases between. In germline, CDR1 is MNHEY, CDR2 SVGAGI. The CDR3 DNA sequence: TGTGCCAGGGGCGTGCCCGGGGAGCTGTTTTTT. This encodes CARGVPGELFF.

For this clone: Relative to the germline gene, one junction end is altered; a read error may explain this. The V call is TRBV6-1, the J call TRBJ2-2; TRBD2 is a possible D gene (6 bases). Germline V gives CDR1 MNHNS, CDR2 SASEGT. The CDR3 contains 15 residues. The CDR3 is CASREGTANTGELFF. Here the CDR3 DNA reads TGTGCCAGCAGAGAAGGGACTGCGAACACCGGGGAGCTGTTTTTT.

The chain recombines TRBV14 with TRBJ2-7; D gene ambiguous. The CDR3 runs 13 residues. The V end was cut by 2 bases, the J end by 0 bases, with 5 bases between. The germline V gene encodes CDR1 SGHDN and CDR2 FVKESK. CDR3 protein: CASSQLASYEQYF. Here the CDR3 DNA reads TGTGCCAGCAGCCAACTGGCCTCCTACGAGCAGTACTTC.

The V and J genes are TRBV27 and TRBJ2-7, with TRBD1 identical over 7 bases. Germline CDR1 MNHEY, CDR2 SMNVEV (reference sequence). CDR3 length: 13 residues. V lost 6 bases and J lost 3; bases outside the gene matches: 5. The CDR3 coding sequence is TGTGCCAGCAGGATGACAGGGAGCTACGAGCAGTACTTC. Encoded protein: CASRMTGSYEQYF.

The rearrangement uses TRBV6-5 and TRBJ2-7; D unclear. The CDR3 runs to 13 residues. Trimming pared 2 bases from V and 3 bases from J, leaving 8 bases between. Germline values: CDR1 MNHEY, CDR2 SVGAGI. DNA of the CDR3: TGTGCCAGCAGTTACGCACCCGGCTACGAGCAGTACTTC. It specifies CASSYAPGYEQYF.

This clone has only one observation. The chain's CDR3 is CASSYRQGRVSSGSSYNEQFF. The CDR3 DNA follows: TGTGCCAGCAGTTACCGACAGGGGAGGGTGAGTAGCGGGAGCTCCTACAATGAGCAGTTCTTC. The V call is TRBV27, the J call TRBJ2-1, with D possibly TRBD2 on 9 matching bases. V was clipped by 4 bases and J by 0 bases, with 28 bases between them. This CDR3 is 21 amino acids long. Germline-derived CDR1 and CDR2 are MNHEY and SMNVEV (reference sequence).

Here the CDR3 reads CASSLATGTGNTIYF. CDR3 sequence (DNA): TGTGCCAGCAGCTTAGCTACAGGGACTGGAAACACCATATATTTT. The V call is TRBV7-7, the J call TRBJ1-3, with D tentatively TRBD1 (6 bases). V was shortened by 0 bases and J by 2 bases, with 8 bases between the two germline ends. Germline assignment: CDR1 SSHAT and CDR2 FNYEAQ (reference sequence). The CDR3 runs to 15 residues.

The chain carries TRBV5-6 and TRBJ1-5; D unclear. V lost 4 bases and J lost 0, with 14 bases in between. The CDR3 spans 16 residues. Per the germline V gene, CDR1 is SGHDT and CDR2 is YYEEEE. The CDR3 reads CASSLWALHSNQPQHF. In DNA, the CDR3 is TGTGCCAGCAGCCTATGGGCCCTCCATAGCAATCAGCCCCAGCATTTT.

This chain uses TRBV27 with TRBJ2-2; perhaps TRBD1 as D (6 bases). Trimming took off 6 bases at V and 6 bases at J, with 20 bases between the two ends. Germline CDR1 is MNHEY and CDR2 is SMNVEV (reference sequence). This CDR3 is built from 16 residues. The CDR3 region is CASSTNRVLGAGELFF. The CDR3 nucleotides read TGTGCCAGCAGCACCAACAGGGTCCTGGGGGCCGGGGAGCTGTTTTTT.

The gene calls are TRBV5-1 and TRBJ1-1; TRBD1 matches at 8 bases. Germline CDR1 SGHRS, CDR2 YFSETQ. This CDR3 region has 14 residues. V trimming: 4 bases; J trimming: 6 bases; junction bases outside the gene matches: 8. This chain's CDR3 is CASSEGQGLAEAFF. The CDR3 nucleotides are TGCGCCAGCAGCGAAGGACAGGGTTTAGCTGAAGCTTTCTTT.

CDR3 region: CASTVQGNTEAFF. CDR3 coding DNA: TGTGCCAGCACCGTTCAGGGGAACACTGAAGCTTTCTTT. The chain employs TRBV5-4 and TRBJ1-1; D is perhaps TRBD1 (5 bases). Germline values: CDR1 SGHNT, CDR2 YYREEE (reference sequence). The length of the CDR3 is 13 residues. V gave up 6 bases and J gave up 1 base, with 10 bases separating them.

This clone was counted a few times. The CDR3 reads CASSASGPVYNEQFF. In DNA, the CDR3 is TGTGCCAGCAGCGCTAGCGGGCCTGTGTACAATGAGCAGTTCTTC. The rearrangement links TRBV7-2 to TRBJ2-1; 8 nucleotides align to TRBD2. The germline gives CDR1 SGHTA, CDR2 FQGNSA. This CDR3 is 15 amino acids long. J lost 4 bases, V lost 5 bases, and 7 bases had no gene match.

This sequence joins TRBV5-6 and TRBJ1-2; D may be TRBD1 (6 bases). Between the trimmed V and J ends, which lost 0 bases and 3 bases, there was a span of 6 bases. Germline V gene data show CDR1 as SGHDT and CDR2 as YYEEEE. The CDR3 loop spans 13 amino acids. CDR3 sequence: CASSLGTDYGYTF. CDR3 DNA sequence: TGTGCCAGCAGCTTGGGGACAGACTATGGCTACACCTTC. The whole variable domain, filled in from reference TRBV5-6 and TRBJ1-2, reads DAGVTQSPTHLIKTRGQQVTLRCSPKSGHDTVSWYQQALGQGPQFIFQYYEEEERQRGNFPDRFSGHQFPNYSSELNVNALLLGDSALYLCASSLGTDYGYTFGSGTRLTVV.

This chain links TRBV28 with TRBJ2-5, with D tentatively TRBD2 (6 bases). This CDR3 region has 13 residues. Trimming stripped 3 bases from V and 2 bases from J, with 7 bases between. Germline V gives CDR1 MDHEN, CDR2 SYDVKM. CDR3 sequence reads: CASSLGGQETQYF. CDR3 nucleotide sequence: TGTGCCAGCAGTTTGGGGGGACAAGAGACCCAGTACTTC.

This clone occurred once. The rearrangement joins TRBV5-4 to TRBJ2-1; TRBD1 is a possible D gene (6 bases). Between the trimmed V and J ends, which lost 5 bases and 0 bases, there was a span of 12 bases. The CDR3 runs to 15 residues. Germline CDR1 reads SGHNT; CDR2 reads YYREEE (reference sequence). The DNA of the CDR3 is TGTGCCAGCAGGGTAACAGGGAGCTCCTACAATGAGCAGTTCTTC. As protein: CASRVTGSSYNEQFF. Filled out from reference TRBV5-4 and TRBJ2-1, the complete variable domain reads ETGVTQSPTHLIKTRGQQVTLRCSSQSGHNTVSWYQQALGQGPQFIFQYYREEENGRGNFPPRFSGLQFPNYSSELNVNALELDDSALYLCASRVTGSSYNEQFFGPGTRLTVL.

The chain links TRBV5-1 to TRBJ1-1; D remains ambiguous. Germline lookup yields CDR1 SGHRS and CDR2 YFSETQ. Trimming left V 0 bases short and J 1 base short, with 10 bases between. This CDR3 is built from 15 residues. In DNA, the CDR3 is TGCGCCAGCAGCTTGGACGGGGTAGGGAACACTGAAGCTTTCTTT. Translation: CASSLDGVGNTEAFF. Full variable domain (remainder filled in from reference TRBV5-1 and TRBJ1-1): KAGVTQTPRYLIKTRGQQVTLSCSPISGHRSVSWYQQTPGQGLQFLFEYFSETQRNKGNFPGRFSGRQFSNSRSEMNVSTLELGDSALYLCASSLDGVGNTEAFFGQGTRLTVV.

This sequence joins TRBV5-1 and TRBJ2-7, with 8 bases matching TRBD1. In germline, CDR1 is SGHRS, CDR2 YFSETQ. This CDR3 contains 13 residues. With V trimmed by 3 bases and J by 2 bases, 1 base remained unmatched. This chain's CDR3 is CASSSQGAYEQYF. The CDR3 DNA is TGCGCCAGCAGCTCACAGGGGGCCTACGAGCAGTACTTC.

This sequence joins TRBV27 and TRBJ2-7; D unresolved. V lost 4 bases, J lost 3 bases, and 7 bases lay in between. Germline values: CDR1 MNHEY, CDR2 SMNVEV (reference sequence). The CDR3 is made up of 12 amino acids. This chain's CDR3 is CASSSNSYEQYF. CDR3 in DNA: TGTGCCAGCAGTTCGAACAGCTACGAGCAGTACTTC.

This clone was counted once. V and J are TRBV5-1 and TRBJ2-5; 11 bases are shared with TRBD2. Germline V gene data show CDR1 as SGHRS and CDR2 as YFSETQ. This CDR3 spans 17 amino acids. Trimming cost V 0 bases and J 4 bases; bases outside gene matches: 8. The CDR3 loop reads CASSLGLAGRATETQYF. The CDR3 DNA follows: TGCGCCAGCAGCTTGGGACTAGCGGGACGGGCCACAGAGACCCAGTACTTC. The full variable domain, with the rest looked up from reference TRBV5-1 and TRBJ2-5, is KAGVTQTPRYLIKTRGQQVTLSCSPISGHRSVSWYQQTPGQGLQFLFEYFSETQRNKGNFPGRFSGRQFSNSRSEMNVSTLELGDSALYLCASSLGLAGRATETQYFGPGTRLLVL.